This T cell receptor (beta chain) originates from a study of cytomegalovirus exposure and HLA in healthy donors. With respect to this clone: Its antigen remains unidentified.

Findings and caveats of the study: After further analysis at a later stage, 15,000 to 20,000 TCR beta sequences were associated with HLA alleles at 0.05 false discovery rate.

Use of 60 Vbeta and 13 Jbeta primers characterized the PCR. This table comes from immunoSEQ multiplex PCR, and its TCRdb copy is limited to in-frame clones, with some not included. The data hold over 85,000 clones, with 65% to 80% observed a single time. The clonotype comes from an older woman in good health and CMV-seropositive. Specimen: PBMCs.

The CDR3 here is CASSLDGTQYF. DNA for the CDR3: TGTGCCAGCAGCTTAGACGGTACGCAGTATTTT. The gene calls are TRBV7-9 and TRBJ2-3; D uncertain. Per the germline V gene, CDR1 is SEHNR and CDR2 is FQNEAQ (reference sequence). V lost 1 base to trimming and J lost 8 bases, with 4 bases between them. The CDR3 has 11 amino acids. Full variable domain (rest looked up from reference TRBV7-9 and TRBJ2-3): DTGVSQNPRHKITKRGQNVTFRCDPISEHNRLYWYRQTLGQGPEFLTYFQNEAQLEKSRLLSDRFSAERPKGSFSTLEIQRTEQGDSAMYLCASSLDGTQYFGPGTRLTVL.